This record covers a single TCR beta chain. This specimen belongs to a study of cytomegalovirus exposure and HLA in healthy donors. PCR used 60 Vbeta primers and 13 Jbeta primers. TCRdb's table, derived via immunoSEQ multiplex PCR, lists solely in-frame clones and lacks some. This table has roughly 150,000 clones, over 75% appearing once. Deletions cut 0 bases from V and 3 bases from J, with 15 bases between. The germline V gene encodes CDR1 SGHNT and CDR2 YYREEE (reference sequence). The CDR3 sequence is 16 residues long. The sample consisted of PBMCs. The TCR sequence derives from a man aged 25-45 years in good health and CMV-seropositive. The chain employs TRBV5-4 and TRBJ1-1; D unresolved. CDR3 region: CASSLVTRSRDTEAFF. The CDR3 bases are TGTGCCAGCAGCTTGGTTACTCGGAGTCGGGACACTGAAGCTTTCTTT. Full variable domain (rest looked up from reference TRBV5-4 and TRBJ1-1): ETGVTQSPTHLIKTRGQQVTLRCSSQSGHNTVSWYQQALGQGPQFIFQYYREEENGRGNFPPRFSGLQFPNYSSELNVNALELDDSALYLCASSLVTRSRDTEAFFGQGTRLTVV.